Reported below is one T cell receptor (beta chain). What it binds is unknown. 10^5 naive or memory CD4+ cells were cultured with CEF peptides for about 10 days. This record belongs to a study of CD4 T cells in relation to SARS-CoV-2 and coronaviruses. Overall study: Convalescent patients were fewer than 10 males and a few females; two were Hispanic. Overall study findings and caveats: Pre-pandemic and post-infection samples never came from the same donor.

CDR3 length: 14 amino acids. The V and J ends lost 5 bases and 8 bases respectively, with 16 bases between them. The V gene's germline CDR1 is MNHEY and CDR2 SVGEGT. TCRdb keeps only in-frame clones here, not all; method: immunoSEQ multiplex PCR. The sample consists of about 38,000 clones, under 85% of them appearing once. This chain uses TRBV6-2 or TRBV6-3 with TRBJ2-4; D is possibly TRBD2 (6 bases). The sequence came from an adult with COVID-19. The specimen was memory CD4+ T cells from PBMCs, cultured in vitro. This CDR3 reads CASSGPREADIQYF. The DNA for the CDR3 is TGTGCCAGCAGTGGGCCCAGGGAGGCGGACATTCAGTACTTC.